Below, 4 T cell receptor beta chains from the same sample are listed, as sequenced in a study of early T cells in non-severe SARS-CoV-2 infection. TCRdb processed the 5' RACE reads anew with MiXCR; each CDR3 protein has one entry. This table holds 95,000 to 120,000 distinct CDR3 sequences, about 12% found once. The sample consisted of whole blood. The source is an adult who was a healthcare worker with PCR-confirmed SARS-CoV-2 infection or an uninfected control (not recorded which).

This clonotype was counted only a few times. J is TRBJ1-5 and V is TRBV12-3 or TRBV12-4; D gene uncertain. There are 12 residues in the CDR3. Trimming removed 7 bases from V and 6 bases from J, with 10 bases in between. This CDR3 reads CASTLGSQPQHF. The CDR3 bases are TGTGCCAGCACCTTGGGGAGTCAGCCCCAGCATTTT.

This clonotype was seen only a few times. The chain employs TRBV7-2 and TRBJ2-7; D not resolved. The CDR3 length is 11 residues. Germline CDR1 is SGHTA and CDR2 is FQGNSA. V was clipped by 5 bases and J by 6 bases, with 8 bases between them. The CDR3 coding sequence is TGTGCCAGCAGCCGCTCGGGCGAGCAGTACTTC. Translating it yields CASSRSGEQYF.

The table lists this clonotype with a few counts. The genes are TRBV5-1 and TRBJ2-2; no firm D call. Germline CDR1 and CDR2: SGHRS and YFSETQ. The CDR3 spans 13 residues. Trimming shortened V by 0 bases and J by 9 bases, and 9 bases separated the two germline ends. Here the CDR3 reads CASSLGTTWELFF. DNA for the CDR3: TGCGCCAGCAGCTTGGGGACGACCTGGGAGCTGTTTTTT.

The chain links TRBV29-1 to TRBJ1-2; no reliable D call. V dropped 0 bases and J dropped 7 bases, with 9 bases sitting between them. The germline V gene has CDR1 SQVTM and CDR2 ANQGSEA. CDR3 length: 12 amino acids. The CDR3 protein is CSVEDLTPGYTF. CDR3 DNA sequence: TGCAGCGTTGAAGATCTGACTCCTGGCTACACCTTC.